These T cell receptor beta chains were read from a single sample in a study of shared clonotypes between healthy human individuals. Only in-frame clones appear in the TCRdb table, and some are missing; sequencing was by immunoSEQ multiplex PCR. The sample includes over 2 million clones, just under 95% of them seen just once. The sample consisted of naive CD8+ T cells sorted from blood. These TCRs come from a young man in good health. Each CDR3 is given with its conserved first and last residue.

TRBJ2-5 TRBV6-6 16 CASSYTSGYFGETQYF
TRBJ1-2 TRBV29-1 12 CSVGNRGYGYTF
TRBJ2-1 TRBV27 16 CASSLISGSSYNEQFF
TRBJ2-7 TRBV11-2 13 CASSLGQGTEQYF
TRBJ2-7 TRBV6-4 16 CASSDPTNRGPYEQYF
TRBJ2-3 TRBV5-1 17 CASSLFLAGGSTDTQYF
TRBJ2-3 TRBV5-4 17 CASSLGYGTYPTDTQYF
TRBJ2-1 TRBV7-8 12 CASSLGGEKQFF
TRBJ1-6 TRBV13 14 CASSFRGTDSPLHF
TRBJ2-7 TRBV6-5 14 CASSYSKSGDEQYF
TRBJ2-5 TRBV7-9 16 CASSPPPLAGSETQYF
TRBJ2-3 TRBV19 16 CASSAHLYSPTDTQYF
TRBJ1-1 TRBV7-9 12 CASSSSSGEAFF
TRBJ2-7 TRBV5-6 11 CASSLRGEQYF
TRBJ1-4 TRBV7-9 17 CASRHGTGEGDNEKLFF
TRBJ1-4 TRBV4-1 14 CASSPLLANEKLFF
TRBJ2-7 TRBV7-9 16 CASSSTFGREIYEQYF
TRBJ2-7 TRBV9 14 CASTPRESSYEQYF
TRBJ2-2 TRBV6-5 13 CASSSSATGELFF
TRBJ2-7 TRBV7-2 15 CASSSLLQGSYEQYF
TRBJ2-7 TRBV15 18 CATSLIDRPSVRSYEQYF
TRBJ2-3 TRBV30 13 CAWGGMIGDTQYF
TRBJ1-4 TRBV30 15 CAWSGDRGFNEKLFF
TRBJ2-1 TRBV19 15 CASNPIGTSGNEQFF
TRBJ2-7 TRBV19 13 CASSIGPGYEQYF
TRBJ1-1 TRBV25-1 14 CASRPSVMNTEAFF
TRBJ2-7 TRBV5-6 11 CASSRGVEQYF
TRBJ1-1 TRBV14 14 CASSQGIRNTEAFF
TRBJ2-3 TRBV9 17 CASSVGGLAGVSDTQYF
TRBJ2-1 TRBV29-1 18 CSVEDGITGVVDFNEQFF
TRBJ1-2 TRBV7-8 14 CASSLDFPRGGYTF
TRBJ1-6 TRBV27 15 CASSFSFDYNSPLHF
TRBJ2-6 TRBV9 18 CASSVGGGLGPGANVLTF
TRBJ2-1 TRBV27 15 CASSTQGTLYNEQFF
TRBJ1-5 TRBV18 16 CASSPWGENSNQPQHF
TRBJ2-1 TRBV27 16 CASSPSPGQGWNEQFF
TRBJ2-3 TRBV18 13 CASSSLGADTQYF
TRBJ1-2 TRBV7-9 15 CASSFTTVGGYGYTF
TRBJ2-4 TRBV5-6 13 CASSLGGMDIQYF
TRBJ2-7 TRBV6-1 12 CASRGVTYEQYF
TRBJ1-5 TRBV5-8 17 CASSSWDRGLGSQPQHF
TRBJ2-7 TRBV11-2 14 CASSLTSAGYEQYF
TRBJ2-4 TRBV30 12 CACDTTKNIQYF
TRBJ2-1 TRBV29-1 15 CSVEDQEGRYSEQFF
TRBJ2-7 TRBV6-6 14 CASLTPGHGYEQYF
TRBJ2-7 TRBV30 15 CAWSFPGQATHEQYF